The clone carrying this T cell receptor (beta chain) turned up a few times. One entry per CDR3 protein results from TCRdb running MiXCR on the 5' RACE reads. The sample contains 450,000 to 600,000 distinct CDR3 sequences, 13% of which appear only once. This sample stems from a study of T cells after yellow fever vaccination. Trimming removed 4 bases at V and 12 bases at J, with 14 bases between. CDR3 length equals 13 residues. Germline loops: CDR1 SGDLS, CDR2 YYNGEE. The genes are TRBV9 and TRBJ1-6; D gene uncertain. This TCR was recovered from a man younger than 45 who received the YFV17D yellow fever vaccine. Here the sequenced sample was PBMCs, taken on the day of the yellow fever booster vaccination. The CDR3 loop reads CASSFDGLIPLHF. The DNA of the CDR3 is TGTGCCAGCAGCTTTGACGGCTTAATACCCCTCCACTTT.